This T cell receptor (beta chain) was identified during a study of cytomegalovirus exposure and HLA in healthy donors. 60 Vbeta and 13 Jbeta primers were used in PCR. Clones were sequenced by immunoSEQ multiplex PCR, and TCRdb holds only the in-frame ones, with some missing. The sample has more than 80,000 clones, 75% to 85% seen once. The length of the CDR3 is 14 residues. Trimming took 7 bases from V and 5 from J; bases not matched to a gene: 10. Germline CDR1 is LNHDA and CDR2 is SQIVND (reference sequence). The sequencing sample was made of PBMCs. This sequence was found in a man over 45 in good health and CMV-seronegative. This chain uses TRBV19 with TRBJ1-2; TRBD1 agrees at 7 bases. CDR3 residues: CASNSGTAYYGYTF. In DNA form, the CDR3 reads TGTGCCAGTAATTCCGGGACAGCTTATTATGGCTACACCTTC.